Given below is one TCR beta chain in context. Its specificity is not known. This record comes from a study of OX40 agonist ivuxolimab in advanced cancers. TCRdb's table, derived via immunoSEQ multiplex PCR, lists solely in-frame clones and lacks some. The sample lists fewer than 85,000 clones, around 80% seen once, with approximately 0.51% in the top ten. Findings and limits, study-wide: In the 0.1-3.0 mg/kg groups, partial responders showed among the lowest expansion. Mean expanded clone counts were higher in CD8+ than CD4+ T cells.

The germline CDR1 and CDR2 sequences are MNHEY and SMNVEV (reference sequence). V was cut by 6 bases and J by 5 bases, with 29 bases left in between. The CDR3 spans 18 residues. Blood was sampled at baseline, cycle 4 day 1, and cycle 7 day 1. The sample in question was CD4+ or CD8+ T cells sorted from blood, obtained in a trial of the OX40 agonist ivuxolimab. The rearrangement links TRBV27 to TRBJ2-7; weak D call: TRBD2 (6 bases). The TCR originated in an adult with an advanced solid tumor such as melanoma, head and neck, liver or kidney cancer. The CDR3 DNA reads TGTGCCAGCAGCCGTCCGTCGAATGGAGGGGTTCCTCGGGACGAGCAGTACTTC. Protein sequence: CASSRPSNGGVPRDEQYF.